The next 12 T cell receptor beta chains were all read from a single sample in a study of Graves' ophthalmopathy and Graves' hyperthyroidism. RNA transcripts yielded amplified TCR beta CDR3 regions. First-round RT-PCR employed HTBI primers, with a second-round multiplex PCR after it. TCRdb called the multiplex PCR reads again in MiXCR, with one record for every CDR3 protein. Counted here are approximately 210,000 distinct CDR3 sequences, 29% occurring once; the ten biggest clones make up over 7.5%. Material: peripheral blood. The receptors were gathered from a man aged 45-65 years with Graves' ophthalmopathy.

The chain recombines TRBV6-1 with TRBJ2-6; the D call may be TRBD1 or TRBD2 (5 bases each). Trimming removed 10 bases from V and 3 bases from J, with 13 bases in between. The CDR3 loop spans 14 amino acids. The germline V gene has CDR1 MNHNS and CDR2 SASEGT. The DNA for the CDR3 is TGTGCCACTGGCTCAGGGAGTGGGGCCAACGTCCTGACTTTC. It codes for CATGSGSGANVLTF.

The V and J genes are TRBV28 and TRBJ2-7, with TRBD1 matching over 7 bases. Unmatched junction bases numbered 5, after V lost 6 bases and J lost 0 bases. The CDR3 is 14 residues long. Germline lookup yields CDR1 MDHEN and CDR2 SYDVKM. The CDR3 region has the DNA TGTGCCAGCAGCCGAGGGGGCCTCTCCTACGAGCAGTACTTC. As protein: CASSRGGLSYEQYF.

This clonotype was seen many times. The chain is built from TRBV7-2 and TRBJ2-7; D is possibly TRBD1 (6 bases). CDR3 length equals 14 residues. The germline V gene has CDR1 SGHTA and CDR2 FQGNSA. The V end lost 3 bases, the J end lost 11 bases, and 20 bases lay between the germline ends. CDR3 sequence (DNA): TGTGCCAGCAGCTTTGGACAGTTCGGAGTGGAGGAGTACTTC. It is translated as CASSFGQFGVEEYF.

This clonotype has a count of ten or more. This chain links TRBV20-1 with TRBJ2-7, with 9 positions matching TRBD2. The CDR3 totals 14 residues. Looked up from germline, CDR1 is DFQATT and CDR2 is SNEGSKA (reference sequence). V shed 6 bases, J shed 4 bases, and the junction held 10 bases outside the gene matches. The CDR3 loop reads CSARPGLAGYEQYF. The DNA of the CDR3 is TGCAGTGCAAGGCCGGGACTAGCAGGGTACGAGCAGTACTTC.

In this sample, this clonotype turned up many times. The V and J genes are TRBV6-2 or TRBV6-3 and TRBJ2-7; D is undetermined. Germline loops: CDR1 MNHEY, CDR2 SVGEGT. This CDR3 contains 12 residues. V lost 8 bases and J lost 6, with 14 bases in between. The CDR3, as DNA: TGTGCCAGCGCTTTGTTGGGCCTCGAGCAGTACTTC. Amino acids: CASALLGLEQYF.

This clonotype has ten or more counts. V is TRBV2 and J is TRBJ1-5, with 9 bases aligning to TRBD1. This CDR3 spans 12 amino acids. V was clipped by 8 bases and J by 11 bases; unmatched bases: 7. Germline lookup yields CDR1 SNHLY and CDR2 FYNNEI. The DNA of the CDR3 is TGTGCCAGCGGACAGGGGCCGGCGGCCCAGCATTTT. Its protein product is CASGQGPAAQHF.

This clonotype was counted ten times or more. The chain carries TRBV7-2 and TRBJ2-7, with 7 bases matching TRBD1. V lost 5 bases and J lost 1; bases outside the gene matches: 8. CDR3 length: 15 amino acids. Germline CDR1 and CDR2: SGHTA and FQGNSA. CDR3 protein: CASSADRAGSYEQYF. The CDR3 coding sequence is TGTGCCAGCAGCGCCGACAGGGCCGGATCCTACGAGCAGTACTTC.

This clonotype showed up many times. The chain joins TRBV18 to TRBJ2-4, with 8 bases lining up with TRBD1. Germline trimming cut 4 bases from V and 4 bases from J; bases unmatched to any gene: 6. The V gene's germline CDR1 is KGHSH and CDR2 LQKENI. The CDR3 spans 15 residues. CDR3 sequence: CASSLDRTGKNIQYF. For the CDR3, the DNA is TGTGCCAGCTCACTTGACCGGACAGGGAAAAACATTCAGTACTTC.

The CDR3 DNA sequence: TGTGCCAGCAGCTTCCCGGTCGGGGTCGGGTCACCCCTCCACTTT. Amino acid sequence: CASSFPVGVGSPLHF. The rearrangement joins TRBV7-2 to TRBJ1-6, with D unclear. Trimming cost V 3 bases and J 10 bases, with 16 bases left between them. The CDR3 sequence is 15 residues long. Germline CDR1 and CDR2: SGHTA and FQGNSA.

Ten or more counts support this clonotype. The gene calls are TRBV30 and TRBJ2-6; D perhaps matches TRBD1 (5 bases). The V gene lost 3 bases and the J gene lost 4 bases, with 16 bases spanning the gap. The CDR3 runs 16 residues. CDR1 is GTSNPN and CDR2 is SVGIG in the germline V gene (reference sequence). The CDR3 nucleotides read TGTGCCTGGAGCAAGACATGGGGCGGAGGGGCCAACGTCCTGACTTTC. It specifies CAWSKTWGGGANVLTF.

This clonotype was seen at least ten times. The gene calls are TRBV30 and TRBJ2-7, with D uncertain. CDR1 GTSNPN and CDR2 SVGIG come from the germline V gene (reference sequence). The CDR3 consists of 11 residues. Trimming took off 1 base at V and 6 bases at J, with 7 bases between the two ends. The CDR3 here is CAWSDPSEQYF. CDR3 DNA: TGTGCCTGGAGTGATCCTAGCGAGCAGTACTTC.

This clonotype was recorded many times. CDR3 protein: CASCLAGVDEQYF. The CDR3 DNA sequence: TGTGCCAGCTGTCTAGCGGGAGTCGATGAGCAGTACTTC. This chain connects TRBV12-3 or TRBV12-4 to TRBJ2-7; 10 bases are a match to TRBD2. V lost 8 bases and J lost 7; bases outside the gene matches: 8. The CDR3 runs to 13 residues.